A selection of T cell receptor beta chains follows, all from one sample in a study of blood T cell repertoires in COVID-19. Generated by immunoSEQ multiplex PCR, the TCRdb table keeps only in-frame clones and is missing some. Of 100,000 to 150,000 clones in the sample, 85% to 90% were seen once. Sequencing used peripheral blood. The receptors were gathered from a man aged 55 to 70 with COVID-19, enrolled during active disease. Both conserved end residues are part of each CDR3. Each record gives: CDR3 protein, CDR3 DNA, V gene, J gene, clone size, D gene. The D gene is left open where the match is weak. Rows may omit the clone size; those that give it use once, few, many or a size class.

CASSIYGGLYNEQFF	TGTGCCAGTAGTATTTACGGGGGACTTTACAATGAGCAGTTCTTC	TRBV19	TRBJ2-1	.	.
CASSRGQTSYGYTF	TGTGCCAGCAGCCGGGGACAGACATCCTATGGCTACACCTTC	TRBV6-5	TRBJ1-2	.	TRBD1
CASSPPGQPYGYTF	TGTGCCAGCAGTCCCCCGGGACAGCCCTATGGCTACACCTTC	TRBV6-5	TRBJ1-2	few	TRBD1
CATSDLSGERGKYNEQFF	TGTGCCACCAGTGATTTGAGTGGAGAGCGGGGGAAGTACAATGAGCAGTTCTTC	TRBV24-1	TRBJ2-1	.	TRBD2
CASGDRGLSADGYTF	TGTGCCTCCGGAGACAGGGGGTTGTCGGCGGATGGCTACACCTTC	TRBV5-4	TRBJ1-2	.	TRBD1
CASSLQNQNTEAFF	TGCGCCAGCAGCTTGCAGAACCAAAACACTGAAGCTTTCTTT	TRBV5-1	TRBJ1-1	.	.
CASRLNTEAFF	TGTGCCAGCAGACTTAACACTGAAGCTTTCTTT	TRBV28	TRBJ1-1	.	.
CASSPRQSSYNSPLHF	TGTGCCAGCTCACCCCGACAGAGCTCCTATAATTCACCCCTCCACTTT	TRBV18	TRBJ1-6	.	.
CASSAWGGVGVTEAFF	TGTGCCAGTAGTGCCTGGGGGGGCGTCGGGGTCACTGAAGCTTTCTTT	TRBV19	TRBJ1-1	.	.
CASSQESVAGDHEQFF	TGTGCCAGCAGCCAAGAGTCGGTAGCGGGGGACCATGAGCAGTTCTTC	TRBV14	TRBJ2-1	once	TRBD2
CAWRASRHGNQPQHF	TGTGCCTGGAGGGCCTCCAGGCACGGCAATCAGCCCCAGCATTTT	TRBV30	TRBJ1-5	.	.
CASSQVHGTGTVPLLF	TGCGCCAGCAGCCAAGTCCACGGGACAGGGACCGTTCCACTCCTCTTC	TRBV4-3	TRBJ1-2	.	TRBD1
CASSFGDTGSPQHF	TGCGCCAGCAGCTTTGGGGACACGGGTTCGCCCCAGCATTTT	TRBV5-1	TRBJ1-5	.	.
CASSYRGDYEQYF	TGTGCCAGCAGTTACAGGGGAGACTACGAGCAGTACTTC	TRBV12-3/TRBV12-4	TRBJ2-7	.	TRBD1
CASQSSSGAPGEQYF	TGTGCCAGTCAGTCATCTAGCGGGGCCCCCGGGGAGCAGTACTTC	TRBV19	TRBJ2-7	.	TRBD2
CAISEEGVTEAFF	TGTGCCATCAGTGAGGAGGGGGTTACTGAAGCTTTCTTT	TRBV10-3	TRBJ1-1	.	.
CASGLGGGGGFGYTF	TGTGCTAGTGGTTTAGGAGGAGGGGGGGGCTTCGGCTACACCTTC	TRBV12-5	TRBJ1-2	.	.
CASSYEDRGRGTEAFF	TGTGCCAGCAGTTACGAGGACAGGGGGCGAGGCACTGAAGCTTTCTTT	TRBV6-5	TRBJ1-1	few	TRBD1
CASSSLHTPPRDRGPSTNEKLFF	TGTGCCAGCAGCTCCCTCCATACACCTCCTAGGGACAGGGGACCTTCAACTAATGAAAAACTGTTTTTT	TRBV3-1/TRBV3-2	TRBJ1-4	.	TRBD1
CASSQGTYGYTF	TGTGCCAGCAGTCAGGGGACCTATGGCTACACCTTC	TRBV6-5	TRBJ1-2	once	.
CASIRVRGVDGYTF	TGTGCCAGTATTCGCGTCAGGGGGGTAGATGGCTACACCTTC	TRBV6-5	TRBJ1-2	.	TRBD1
CASSLAAGNIGYGYTF	TGTGCCAGCAGTCTGGCGGCAGGGAATATAGGCTATGGCTACACCTTC	TRBV5-4	TRBJ1-2	once	.
CASSVSVGQGYEKLFF	TGTGCCAGCAGCGTAAGTGTCGGACAGGGATATGAAAAACTGTTTTTT	TRBV9	TRBJ1-4	.	TRBD1
CATSREGATNYGYTF	TGTGCCACCAGCAGAGAGGGAGCCACTAACTATGGCTACACCTTC	TRBV15	TRBJ1-2	once	.
CASSLGQGGGSYNSPLHF	TGTGCCAGTTCCCTCGGGCAGGGAGGGGGCTCCTATAATTCACCCCTCCACTTT	TRBV19	TRBJ1-6	.	.
CASSIPGQGREKLFF	TGTGCCAGTAGTATCCCGGGACAGGGAAGAGAAAAACTGTTTTTT	TRBV19	TRBJ1-4	.	TRBD1
CASSATGDDGYTF	TGTGCCAGCAGCGCGACAGGGGATGATGGCTACACCTTC	TRBV6-2/TRBV6-3	TRBJ1-2	few	TRBD1
CASSDPDRGYGYTF	TGTGCCAGCAGCGACCCGGACAGGGGTTATGGCTACACCTTC	TRBV21-1	TRBJ1-2	.	.
CASSPTGGGNQPQHF	TGTGCCAGTAGCCCGACAGGGGGAGGCAATCAGCCCCAGCATTTT	TRBV19	TRBJ1-5	.	TRBD1
CASSSRFPGNTEAFF	TGTGCCAGCAGCTCCCGGTTTCCTGGGAACACTGAAGCTTTCTTT	TRBV5-4	TRBJ1-1	.	.
CASSLPVSHEQFF	TGCGCCAGCAGCTTGCCTGTTTCCCATGAGCAGTTCTTC	TRBV5-1	TRBJ2-1	.	.
CASSVEAATYGSPLHF	TGTGCCAGCAGCGTAGAGGCGGCAACTTACGGTTCACCCCTCCACTTT	TRBV9	TRBJ1-6	.	.